This T cell receptor (beta chain) was documented in a study of T cells after yellow fever vaccination. Trimming cost V 5 bases and J 7 bases, with 9 bases left between them. The germline CDR1 and CDR2 sequences are SGHVS and FQNEAQ. The CDR3 totals 12 residues. 5'RACE template switching produced TCR cDNA carrying a universal primer site and UMIs. TCRdb ran MiXCR on the 5' RACE reads and lists one entry per CDR3 protein. The sample yields approximately 300,000 distinct CDR3 sequences, roughly 10% seen once. Many counts were recorded for this clonotype. This chain uses TRBV7-8 with TRBJ1-5; weak D call: TRBD1 (5 bases). The source material was CD4+ T cells sorted from PBMCs, sampled 45 days after the yellow fever booster vaccination. This receptor was identified in a man in his late teens or twenties who received the YFV17D yellow fever vaccine. The CDR3 reads CASSQGGQPQHF. The CDR3 DNA follows: TGTGCCAGCAGCCAGGGAGGACAGCCCCAGCATTTT.